Each of the 16 T cell receptor beta chains below was sequenced from the same sample in a study of chemoradiotherapy in HPV16-positive cancers. Method: immunoSEQ multiplex PCR; TCRdb's copy keeps in-frame clones and lacks some. The sample holds approximately 2,000 clones, 82% seen once. The sequencing used tumor tissue, collected from a patient who underwent chemoradiotherapy. The receptors come from a human donor with HPV-associated anogenital cancer.

V gene TRBV6-6 combines with J gene TRBJ2-3; D is undetermined. Germline CDR1 is MNHNY and CDR2 is SVGAGI (reference sequence). This CDR3 contains 14 residues. V was shortened by 4 bases and J by 2 bases, with 10 bases between the two germline ends. The CDR3 spells CASSSPQFTDTQYF. The CDR3 DNA reads as TGTGCCAGCAGTTCCCCACAGTTCACAGATACGCAGTATTTT.

The chain recombines TRBV4-1 with TRBJ2-5; 8 bases line up with TRBD2. The CDR3 has 15 amino acids. Per the germline V gene, CDR1 is MGHRA and CDR2 is YSYEKL. With V trimmed by 1 base and J by 2 bases, 3 bases remained unmatched. In DNA form, the CDR3 reads TGCGCCAGCAGCCAAGGGGGACTAGTGCAAGAGACCCAGTACTTC. Amino acids: CASSQGGLVQETQYF.

CDR3 sequence reads: CASSDPKRGRETQYF. DNA for the CDR3: TGTGCCAGCAGTGATCCCAAGCGGGGGCGAGAGACCCAGTACTTC. This chain connects TRBV6-1 to TRBJ2-5; TRBD2 matches 8 bases. Looked up from germline, CDR1 is MNHNS and CDR2 is SASEGT. With 3 bases clipped from V and 4 bases from J, the junction kept 7 bases outside the gene matches. The CDR3 has 15 residues.

The J gene is TRBJ2-5, the V gene TRBV5-6; D possibly corresponds to TRBD2 (5 bases). CDR1 is SGHDT, CDR2 YYEEEE, per germline. V shed 4 bases and J shed 5 bases, with 15 bases lying between them. The CDR3 is 14 amino acids. The CDR3 is CASSTPLRRETQYF. In DNA, the CDR3 is TGTGCCAGCAGCACACCGTTAAGGAGGGAGACCCAGTACTTC. Complete variable domain (other parts from reference TRBV5-6 and TRBJ2-5): DAGVTQSPTHLIKTRGQQVTLRCSPKSGHDTVSWYQQALGQGPQFIFQYYEEEERQRGNFPDRFSGHQFPNYSSELNVNALLLGDSALYLCASSTPLRRETQYFGPGTRLLVL.

The V and J genes are TRBV5-1 and TRBJ2-5; maybe TRBD2 (6 bases). V dropped 4 bases and J dropped 5 bases, with 9 bases sitting between them. Germline V gives CDR1 SGHRS, CDR2 YFSETQ. The CDR3 runs 12 residues. The CDR3 is CASSPAGETQYF. The CDR3 nucleotides are TGCGCCAGCAGCCCGGCGGGGGAGACCCAGTACTTC.

The chain has TRBV6-1 and TRBJ1-1; 7 bases are shared with TRBD1. The J segment lost 4 bases and the V segment lost 6 bases, leaving 5 bases of the junction unmatched. The CDR3 is 13 residues long. Germline V gene data show CDR1 as MNHNS and CDR2 as SASEGT. This CDR3 is CASRRGQITEAFF. Written as DNA, the CDR3 is TGTGCCAGCAGAAGGGGACAGATCACTGAAGCTTTCTTT.

The chain uses TRBV5-1 and TRBJ2-1, with 10 bases fitting TRBD1. CDR3 length: 15 amino acids. The germline V gene encodes CDR1 SGHRS and CDR2 YFSETQ. V shed 2 bases and J 6 bases; nucleotides not matched to a gene: 5. CDR3 protein: CASSLPGTGVNEQFF. As DNA, the CDR3 is TGCGCCAGCAGCTTACCCGGGACAGGGGTCAATGAGCAGTTCTTC.

The rearrangement links TRBV5-1 to TRBJ2-2; 13 nucleotides align to TRBD2. J gave up 4 bases and V 5 bases, and 11 bases lay outside the gene matches. CDR3 length equals 18 residues. Germline values: CDR1 SGHRS, CDR2 YFSETQ. The CDR3 is CASSSDTLAGGPTGELFF. The DNA of the CDR3 is TGCGCCAGCAGTTCTGATACACTAGCGGGGGGGCCCACCGGGGAGCTGTTTTTT.

The chain carries TRBV6-1 and TRBJ2-6; possible D gene TRBD2, 6 bases. This CDR3 region has 15 residues. V lost 3 bases, J lost 0 bases, and 6 bases lay in between. The V gene's germline CDR1 is MNHNS and CDR2 SASEGT. This chain's CDR3 is CASSEGGSGANVLTF. For the CDR3, the DNA is TGTGCCAGCAGTGAGGGGGGCTCTGGGGCCAACGTCCTGACTTTC.

The genes are TRBV28 and TRBJ2-3; 7 bases agree with TRBD2. This CDR3 has 14 amino acids. V dropped 5 bases and J dropped 1; count of bases not matched to a gene: 3. The germline gives CDR1 MDHEN, CDR2 SYDVKM. This CDR3 is CASSRGRGTDTQYF. As DNA, the CDR3 is TGTGCCAGCAGTAGAGGGAGGGGCACAGATACGCAGTATTTT.

The rearrangement uses TRBV6-1 and TRBJ2-1; 10 bases map to TRBD2. This CDR3 has 15 residues. The V gene's germline CDR1 is MNHNS and CDR2 SASEGT. Germline trimming cut 6 bases from V and 7 bases from J; bases unmatched to any gene: 9. CDR3 amino acids: CASSTRTSGLNEQFF. In DNA form, the CDR3 reads TGTGCCAGCAGCACCAGGACTAGCGGCCTTAATGAGCAGTTCTTC.

CDR3 sequence reads: CASSFALGNTEAFF. The CDR3 DNA reads TGTGCCAGCAGCTTCGCGTTAGGGAACACTGAAGCTTTCTTT. The V call is TRBV5-4, the J call TRBJ1-1; D gene unclear. V was cut by 2 bases and J by 1 base, with 9 bases left in between. The CDR3 has 14 residues. The V gene's germline CDR1 is SGHNT and CDR2 YYREEE (reference sequence). The variable domain in full, with the rest retrieved from reference TRBV5-4 and TRBJ1-1, is ETGVTQSPTHLIKTRGQQVTLRCSSQSGHNTVSWYQQALGQGPQFIFQYYREEENGRGNFPPRFSGLQFPNYSSELNVNALELDDSALYLCASSFALGNTEAFFGQGTRLTVV.

V gene TRBV15 combines with J gene TRBJ2-2; maybe TRBD1 (5 bases). V shed 3 bases and J shed 2 bases, with 16 bases lying between them. The CDR3 covers 17 residues. The germline gives CDR1 LNHNV, CDR2 YYDKDF (reference sequence). CDR3 loop: CATSRELPTVNTGELFF. CDR3 coding DNA: TGTGCCACCAGCAGGGAACTTCCGACAGTCAACACCGGGGAGCTGTTTTTT.

This chain connects TRBV30 to TRBJ2-3, with D possibly matching TRBD2 (6 bases). V lost 1 base and J lost 1, with 18 bases in between. Germline V gene sequence: CDR1 GTSNPN, CDR2 SVGIG (reference sequence). The CDR3 extends over 17 amino acids. The CDR3 sequence is CAWSGFFSGGRTDTQYF. CDR3 sequence (DNA): TGTGCCTGGAGTGGCTTTTTTAGCGGCGGCCGCACAGATACGCAGTATTTT. Full variable domain (missing parts from reference TRBV30 and TRBJ2-3): SQTIHQWPATLVQPVGSPLSLECTVEGTSNPNLYWYRQAAGRGLQLLFYSVGIGQISSEVPQNLSASRPQDRQFILSSKKLLLSDSGFYLCAWSGFFSGGRTDTQYFGPGTRLTVL.

In its sample, this clone was seen once. This chain uses TRBV5-6 with TRBJ1-5; a possible D gene is TRBD1 (5 bases). Trimming cost V 1 base and J 3 bases, with 8 bases left between them. The CDR3 spans 14 residues. In germline, CDR1 is SGHDT, CDR2 YYEEEE. CDR3 protein: CASSLLGDNQPQHF. As DNA, the CDR3 is TGTGCCAGCAGCTTGTTAGGGGACAATCAGCCCCAGCATTTT.

This chain links TRBV5-5 with TRBJ1-5; 7 bases match TRBD1. CDR1 SGHKS and CDR2 YYEKEE come from the germline V gene (reference sequence). CDR3 length: 15 residues. V trimming: 4 bases; J trimming: 4 bases; junction bases outside the gene matches: 8. This CDR3 reads CASSVSGTENQPQHF. Written as DNA, the CDR3 is TGTGCCAGCAGCGTATCCGGGACAGAAAATCAGCCCCAGCATTTT.